The sample holds many counts of the clone carrying this T cell receptor (beta chain). Its antigen is not known. The entry originates in a study of metastatic and nonmetastatic thyroid tumors. Background on the study: The study looked at repertoires side by side in blood and in tumor or nodule tissue from malignant and benign thyroid patients. Findings and limits, study-wide: Relative to benign nodules, malignant thyroid tumors were reportedly characterized by significantly elevated TCR beta diversity in blood and tumor.

No patient had received any treatment before thyroid surgery. TCRdb re-called the PCR reads with MiXCR. The table shows tens of thousands of clones, with around 10% occurring only once. The V end lost 0 bases, the J end lost 10 bases, and 13 bases lay between the germline ends. The CDR3 loop spans 13 amino acids. In germline, CDR1 is DFQATT, CDR2 SNEGSKA (reference sequence). This chain joins TRBV20-1 and TRBJ2-1; D is unresolved. The source is a male donor with papillary thyroid cancer or a benign thyroid nodule (not recorded which). Some clones in this sample may be carry-over from other donors' samples. What was sequenced was blood. The CDR3 nucleotides read TGCAGTGCTAGAGACGGCCCTCGGTGGGAGCAGTTCTTC. Its protein product is CSARDGPRWEQFF.